The source of this T cell receptor beta chain is a study of T cells in Graves' hyperthyroidism and ophthalmopathy. Study-wide points: Researchers report that a 13 V-J model separated ophthalmopathy from stable hyperthyroidism.

This clonotype was seen at least ten times. Its antigen is currently unknown. The TCR beta CDR3 regions underwent amplification using RNA transcripts as the source. Primed by the HTBI set, a first-round RT-PCR was run on the TCR CDR3. Using its own MiXCR run on the multiplex PCR reads, TCRdb lists one record per CDR3 protein. This sample has 600,000 to 850,000 distinct CDR3 sequences; over 15% occur once, and the top ten carry approximately 15%. Diagnoses were made from clinical symptoms, serum measures (thyroxine and TRAb), thyroid ultrasound and orbital computed tomography. CDR1 is SGHNT and CDR2 is YENEEA in the germline V gene. The CDR3 is 14 amino acids. The V end lost 5 bases, the J end lost 4 bases, and 12 bases lay between the germline ends.

The receptor was isolated from a woman in her fifties or sixties with Graves' hyperthyroidism that later progressed to Graves' ophthalmopathy. The material sequenced was blood. The J gene is TRBJ2-1, the V gene TRBV11-3; unclear D gene. The CDR3 loop is CASSPGPGYNEQFF. As DNA, the CDR3 is TGTGCCAGCAGCCCCGGACCGGGTTACAATGAGCAGTTCTTC.